The next 10 T cell receptor beta chains were all read from a single sample in a study of blood T cell repertoires in COVID-19. Sequencing was performed with immunoSEQ multiplex PCR; in TCRdb, only in-frame clones are kept and a portion is missing. This sample yields hundreds of thousands of clones, of which approximately 85% are seen a single time; 4% to 6% belongs to the top ten. The sample consisted of peripheral blood. The receptor set was obtained from a middle-aged man with COVID-19, enrolled during active disease.

In DNA, the CDR3 is TGTGCCAGCAGGGTATCCAGGATTTATGGCTACACCTTC. Amino acids: CASRVSRIYGYTF. This chain links TRBV28 with TRBJ1-2; D is undetermined. The CDR3 extends over 13 amino acids. The V and J ends lost 6 bases and 5 bases respectively, with 13 bases between them. Germline V gene data show CDR1 as MDHEN and CDR2 as SYDVKM.

The chain has TRBV7-2 and TRBJ1-5; D perhaps matches TRBD1 (6 bases). Per germline, CDR1 SGHTA and CDR2 FQGNSA. Trimming pared 4 bases from V and 2 bases from J, leaving 15 bases between. The CDR3 has 16 amino acids. The CDR3 here is CASSWQGTFGNQPQHF. The CDR3 nucleotides read TGTGCCAGCAGCTGGCAGGGGACGTTTGGCAATCAGCCCCAGCATTTT.

The chain combines TRBV11-2 with TRBJ1-1; D is uncertain. The CDR3 consists of 16 residues. Per the germline V gene, CDR1 is SGHAT and CDR2 is FQNNGV. Trimming pared 3 bases from V and 4 bases from J, leaving 18 bases between. CDR3 DNA: TGTGCCAGCAGCTTTCTGCGGGGAAAATCTGGCACTGAAGCTTTCTTT. Translation gives CASSFLRGKSGTEAFF. The full variable domain, completed using reference TRBV11-2 and TRBJ1-1, is EAGVAQSPRYKIIEKRQSVAFWCNPISGHATLYWYQQILGQGPKLLIQFQNNGVVDDSQLPKDRFSAERLKGVDSTLKIQPAKLEDSAVYLCASSFLRGKSGTEAFFGQGTRLTVV.

This clone has only one observation. The chain combines TRBV2 with TRBJ2-6, with D unresolved. The CDR3 is 18 residues long. With 8 bases removed from V and 0 bases from J, the gap between germline ends came to 20 bases. The germline CDR1 and CDR2 sequences are SNHLY and FYNNEI. CDR3 nucleotide sequence: TGTGCCAGCCGATTATTGGGCAGCCCACGCTCTGGGGCCAACGTCCTGACTTTC. Its translation is CASRLLGSPRSGANVLTF.

The J gene is TRBJ1-4, the V gene TRBV7-8; D unclear. Germline loops: CDR1 SGHVS, CDR2 FQNEAQ. Trimming took off 0 bases at V and 7 bases at J, with 18 bases between the two ends. The CDR3 is made up of 17 amino acids. The chain's CDR3 is CASSLAAGKSSGEKLFF. DNA of the CDR3: TGTGCCAGCAGCTTAGCGGCCGGGAAGAGCTCGGGTGAAAAACTGTTTTTT. The entire variable domain, with the rest obtained from reference TRBV7-8 and TRBJ1-4, is as follows: GAGVSQSPRYKVAKRGQDVALRCDPISGHVSLFWYQQALGQGPEFLTYFQNEAQLDKSGLPSDRFFAERPEGSVSTLKIQRTQQEDSAVYLCASSLAAGKSSGEKLFFGSGTQLSVL.

The count of this clone is one. V usage is TRBV27 and J usage is TRBJ1-5; 7 bases match TRBD1. The CDR3 is made up of 13 amino acids. Germline CDR1 reads MNHEY; CDR2 reads SMNVEV (reference sequence). After removal of 5 bases from V and 5 bases from J, the junction contained 3 bases not matched to a gene. CDR3 coding DNA: TGTGCCAGCAGTCACAGGGGAGATCAGCCCCAGCATTTT. Translation: CASSHRGDQPQHF.

The rearrangement uses TRBV5-8 and TRBJ2-5, with 7 nucleotides matching TRBD1. Germline-derived CDR1 and CDR2 are SGHTS and YDEGEE. This CDR3 has 15 residues. J lost 9 bases, V lost 2 bases, and 13 bases had no gene match. CDR3 residues: CASSFRTGGVEAQYF. The CDR3 DNA reads as TGTGCCAGCAGCTTCAGGACAGGCGGAGTGGAGGCCCAGTACTTC.

The genes are TRBV28 and TRBJ1-1, with D unresolved. The V end lost 4 bases, the J end lost 3 bases, and 9 bases lay between the germline ends. The CDR3 spans 13 residues. Germline V gives CDR1 MDHEN, CDR2 SYDVKM. The CDR3 is CASSSPADTEAFF. In DNA, the CDR3 is TGTGCCAGCAGTTCACCCGCAGACACTGAAGCTTTCTTT.

This clone has only a few counts. This sequence joins TRBV2 and TRBJ1-2, with 7 nucleotides matching TRBD1. Per germline, CDR1 SNHLY and CDR2 FYNNEI. This CDR3 has 12 amino acids. V lost 8 bases, J lost 3 bases, and 3 bases stayed unmatched. CDR3 nucleotides: TGTGCCAGCTTTACAGGGGACTATGGCTACACCTTC. Amino acids: CASFTGDYGYTF. Full variable domain (outside the CDR3, taken from reference TRBV2 and TRBJ1-2): EPEVTQTPSHQVTQMGQEVILRCVPISNHLYFYWYRQILGQKVEFLVSFYNNEISEKSEIFDDQFSVERPDGSNFTLKIRSTKLEDSAMYFCASFTGDYGYTFGSGTRLTVV.

In nucleotides, the CDR3 is TGTGCCAGCAGCCACAGGGGTGACTATGGCTACACCTTC. Translating gives CASSHRGDYGYTF. The chain recombines TRBV3-1 (or the pseudogene TRBV3-2) with TRBJ1-2, with D perhaps TRBD1 (6 bases). Trimming removed 3 bases from V and 3 bases from J, with 8 bases in between. Germline V gives CDR1 LGHDT, CDR2 YNNKEL (reference sequence). The CDR3 has 13 amino acids.